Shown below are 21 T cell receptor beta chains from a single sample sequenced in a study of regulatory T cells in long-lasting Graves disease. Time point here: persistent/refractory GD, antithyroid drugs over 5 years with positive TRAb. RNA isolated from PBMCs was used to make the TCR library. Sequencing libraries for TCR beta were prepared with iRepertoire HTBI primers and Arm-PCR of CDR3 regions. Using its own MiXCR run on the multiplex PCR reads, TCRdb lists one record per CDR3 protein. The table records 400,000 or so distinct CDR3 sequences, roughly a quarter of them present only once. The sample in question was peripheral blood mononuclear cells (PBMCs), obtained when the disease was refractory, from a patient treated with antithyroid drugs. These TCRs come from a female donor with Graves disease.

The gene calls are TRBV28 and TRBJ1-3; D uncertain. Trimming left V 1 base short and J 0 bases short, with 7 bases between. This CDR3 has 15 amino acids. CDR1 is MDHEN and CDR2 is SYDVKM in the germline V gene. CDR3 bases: TGTGCCAGCAGTTTATTGGAGACCTCTGGAAACACCATATATTTT. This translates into CASSLLETSGNTIYF.

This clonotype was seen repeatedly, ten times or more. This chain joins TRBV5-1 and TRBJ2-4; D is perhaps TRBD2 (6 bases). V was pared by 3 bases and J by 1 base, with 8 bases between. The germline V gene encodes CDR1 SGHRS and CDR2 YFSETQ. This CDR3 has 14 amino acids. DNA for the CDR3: TGCGCCAGCAGCTCGAGCGGGGCCAAAAACATTCAGTACTTC. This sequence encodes CASSSSGAKNIQYF.

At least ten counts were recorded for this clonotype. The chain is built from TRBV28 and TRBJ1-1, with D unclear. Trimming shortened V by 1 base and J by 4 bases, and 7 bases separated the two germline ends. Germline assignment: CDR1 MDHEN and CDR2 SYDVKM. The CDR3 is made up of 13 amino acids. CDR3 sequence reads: CASSLSAGTEAFF. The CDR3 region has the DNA TGTGCCAGCAGTTTATCGGCAGGCACTGAAGCTTTCTTT.

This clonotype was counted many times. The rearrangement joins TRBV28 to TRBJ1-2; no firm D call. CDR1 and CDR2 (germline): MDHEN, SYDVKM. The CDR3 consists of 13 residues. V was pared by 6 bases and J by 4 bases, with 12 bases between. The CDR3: CASSLTGGYGYTF. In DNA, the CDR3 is TGTGCCAGCAGCTTAACCGGCGGCTATGGCTACACCTTC.

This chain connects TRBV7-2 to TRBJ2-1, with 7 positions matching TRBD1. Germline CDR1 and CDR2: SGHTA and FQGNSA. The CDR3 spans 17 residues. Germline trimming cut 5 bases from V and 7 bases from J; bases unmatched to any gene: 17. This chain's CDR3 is CASSLGTVGTAPNEQFF. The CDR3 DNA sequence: TGTGCCAGCAGCCTTGGCACCGTCGGGACAGCACCTAATGAGCAGTTCTTC.

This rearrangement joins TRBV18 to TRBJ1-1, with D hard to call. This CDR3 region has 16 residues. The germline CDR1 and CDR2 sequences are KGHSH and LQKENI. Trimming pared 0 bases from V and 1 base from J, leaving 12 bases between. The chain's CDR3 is CASSPPSAAENTEAFF. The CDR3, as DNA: TGTGCCAGCTCACCACCGTCGGCGGCTGAGAACACTGAAGCTTTCTTT.

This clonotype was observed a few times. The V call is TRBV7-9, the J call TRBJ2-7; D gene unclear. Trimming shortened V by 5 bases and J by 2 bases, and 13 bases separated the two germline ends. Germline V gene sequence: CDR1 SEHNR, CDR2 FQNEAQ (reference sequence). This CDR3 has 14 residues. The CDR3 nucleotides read TGTGCCAGCAGCCCACCTGGAGCTCCCTACGAGCAGTACTTC. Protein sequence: CASSPPGAPYEQYF.

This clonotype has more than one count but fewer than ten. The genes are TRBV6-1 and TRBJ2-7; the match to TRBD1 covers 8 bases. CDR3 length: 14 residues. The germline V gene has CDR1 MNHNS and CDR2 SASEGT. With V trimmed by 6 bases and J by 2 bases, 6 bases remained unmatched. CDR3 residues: CASSHGQGPYEQYF. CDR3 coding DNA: TGTGCCAGCAGCCACGGACAGGGACCCTACGAGCAGTACTTC.

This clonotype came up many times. Here the CDR3 DNA reads TGTGCCAGCAGTCCGCGGACCGTTAGTAGCAATCAGCCCCAGCATTTT. This encodes CASSPRTVSSNQPQHF. The genes are TRBV27 and TRBJ1-5; no firm D call. The CDR3 consists of 16 residues. Trimming removed 5 bases from V and 0 bases from J, with 14 bases in between. From germline, CDR1 is MNHEY and CDR2 SMNVEV (reference sequence).

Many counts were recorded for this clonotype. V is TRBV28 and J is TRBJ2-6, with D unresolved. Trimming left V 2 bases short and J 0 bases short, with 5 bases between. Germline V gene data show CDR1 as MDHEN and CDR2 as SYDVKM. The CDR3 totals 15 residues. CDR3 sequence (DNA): TGTGCCAGCAGTTTAGAGGCCTCTGGGGCCAACGTCCTGACTTTC. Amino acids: CASSLEASGANVLTF.

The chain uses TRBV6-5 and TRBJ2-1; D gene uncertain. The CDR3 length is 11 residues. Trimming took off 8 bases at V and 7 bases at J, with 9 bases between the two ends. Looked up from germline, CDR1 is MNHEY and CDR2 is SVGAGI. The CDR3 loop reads CASGLMNEQFF. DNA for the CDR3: TGTGCCAGCGGTTTAATGAATGAGCAGTTCTTC.

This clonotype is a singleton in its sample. CDR3 loop: CAISESPKGGNTEAFF. The CDR3 DNA is TGTGCCATCAGTGAGTCCCCCAAGGGTGGGAACACTGAAGCTTTCTTT. The V call is TRBV10-3, the J call TRBJ1-1; D remains unclear. Germline V CDR1 and CDR2: ENHRY, SYGVKD. Trimming took 0 bases from V and 1 from J, leaving 12 bases between them. The CDR3 length is 16 residues.

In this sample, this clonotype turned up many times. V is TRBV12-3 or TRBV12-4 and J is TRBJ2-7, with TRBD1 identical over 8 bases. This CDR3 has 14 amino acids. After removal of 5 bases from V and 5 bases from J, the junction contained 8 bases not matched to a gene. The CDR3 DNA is TGTGCCAGCAGTCCCCAGGGGGCCCCCCACGAGCAGTACTTC. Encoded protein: CASSPQGAPHEQYF.

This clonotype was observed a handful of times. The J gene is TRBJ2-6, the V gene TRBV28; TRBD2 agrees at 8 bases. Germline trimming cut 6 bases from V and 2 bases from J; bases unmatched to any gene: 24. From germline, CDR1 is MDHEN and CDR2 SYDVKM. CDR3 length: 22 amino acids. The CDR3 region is CASRRPSGPNSPTRPGANVLTF. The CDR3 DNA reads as TGTGCCAGCAGGCGACCTAGCGGGCCCAACAGCCCAACCCGGCCTGGGGCCAACGTCCTGACTTTC. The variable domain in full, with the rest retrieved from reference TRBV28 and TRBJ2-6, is DVKVTQSSRYLVKRTGEKVFLECVQDMDHENMFWYRQDPGLGLRLIYFSYDVKMKEKGDIPEGYSVSREKKERFSLILESASTNQTSMYLCASRRPSGPNSPTRPGANVLTFGAGSRLTVL.

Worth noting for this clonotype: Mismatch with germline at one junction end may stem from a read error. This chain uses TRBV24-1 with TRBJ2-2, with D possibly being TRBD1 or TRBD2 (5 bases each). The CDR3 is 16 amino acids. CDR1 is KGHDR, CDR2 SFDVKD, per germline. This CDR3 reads CATSDFGSPDTGELFF. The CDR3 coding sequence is TGTGCCACCAGTGATTTCGGGTCGCCGGACACCGGGGAGCTGTTCTTT.

The CDR3 loop is CAISETSGRSKNIQYF. Here the CDR3 DNA reads TGTGCCATCAGTGAGACTAGCGGGAGATCCAAAAACATTCAGTACTTC. The chain uses TRBV10-3 and TRBJ2-4, with TRBD2 matching over 11 bases. The CDR3 loop spans 16 amino acids. The germline V gene has CDR1 ENHRY and CDR2 SYGVKD. V dropped 2 bases and J dropped 2; count of bases not matched to a gene: 2.

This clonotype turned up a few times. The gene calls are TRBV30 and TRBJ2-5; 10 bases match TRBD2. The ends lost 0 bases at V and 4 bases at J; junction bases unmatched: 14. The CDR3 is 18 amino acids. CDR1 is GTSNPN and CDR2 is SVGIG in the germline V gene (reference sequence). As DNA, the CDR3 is TGTGCCTGGAGTGTTGGGAGGACTAGCGGAAACATAGGAGAGACCCAGTACTTC. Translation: CAWSVGRTSGNIGETQYF.

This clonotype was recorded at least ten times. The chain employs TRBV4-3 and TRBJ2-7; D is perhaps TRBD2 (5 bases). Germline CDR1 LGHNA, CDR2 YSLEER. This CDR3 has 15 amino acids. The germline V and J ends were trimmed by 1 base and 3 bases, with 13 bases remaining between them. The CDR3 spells CASSQVRLAGYEQYF. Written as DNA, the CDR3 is TGCGCCAGCAGCCAAGTAAGGCTAGCCGGCTACGAGCAGTACTTC.

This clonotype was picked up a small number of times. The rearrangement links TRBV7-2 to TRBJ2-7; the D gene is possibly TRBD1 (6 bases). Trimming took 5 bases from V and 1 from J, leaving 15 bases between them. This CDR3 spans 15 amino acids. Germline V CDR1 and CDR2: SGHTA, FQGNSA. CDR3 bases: TGTGCCAGCAGCCGGGACACTCCCTTTTCCTACGAGCAGTACTTC. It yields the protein CASSRDTPFSYEQYF.

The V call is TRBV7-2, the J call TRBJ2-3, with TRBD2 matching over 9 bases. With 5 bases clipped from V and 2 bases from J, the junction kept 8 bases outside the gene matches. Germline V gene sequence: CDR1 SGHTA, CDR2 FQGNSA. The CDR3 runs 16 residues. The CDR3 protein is CASSKFSGRFTDTQYF. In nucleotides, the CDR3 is TGTGCCAGCAGCAAGTTTAGCGGGAGATTCACAGATACGCAGTATTTT.

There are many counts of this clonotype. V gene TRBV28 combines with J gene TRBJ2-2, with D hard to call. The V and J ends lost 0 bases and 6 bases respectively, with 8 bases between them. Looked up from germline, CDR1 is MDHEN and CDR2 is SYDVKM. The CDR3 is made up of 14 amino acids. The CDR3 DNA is TGTGCCAGCAGTTTATGGGGGAAGTCCGGGGAGCTGTTTTTT. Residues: CASSLWGKSGELFF.